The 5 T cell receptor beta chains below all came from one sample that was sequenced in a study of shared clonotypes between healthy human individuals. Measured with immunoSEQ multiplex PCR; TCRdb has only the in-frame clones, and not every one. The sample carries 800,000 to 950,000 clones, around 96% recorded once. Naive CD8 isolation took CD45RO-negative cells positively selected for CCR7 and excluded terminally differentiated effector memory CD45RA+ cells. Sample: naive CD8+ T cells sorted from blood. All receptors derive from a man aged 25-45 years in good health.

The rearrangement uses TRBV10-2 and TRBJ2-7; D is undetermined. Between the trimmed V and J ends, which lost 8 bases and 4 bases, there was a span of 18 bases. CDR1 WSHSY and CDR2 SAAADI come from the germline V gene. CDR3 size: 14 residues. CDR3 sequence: CASGLGYEVYEQYF. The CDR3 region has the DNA TGCGCCAGCGGCCTCGGGTATGAAGTATACGAGCAGTACTTC.

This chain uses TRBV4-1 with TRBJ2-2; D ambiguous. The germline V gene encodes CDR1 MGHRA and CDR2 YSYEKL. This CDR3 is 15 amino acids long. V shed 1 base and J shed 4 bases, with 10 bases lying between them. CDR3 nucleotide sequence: TGCGCCAGCAGCCAAGTATTGGGTGGCACCGGGGAGCTGTTTTTT. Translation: CASSQVLGGTGELFF.

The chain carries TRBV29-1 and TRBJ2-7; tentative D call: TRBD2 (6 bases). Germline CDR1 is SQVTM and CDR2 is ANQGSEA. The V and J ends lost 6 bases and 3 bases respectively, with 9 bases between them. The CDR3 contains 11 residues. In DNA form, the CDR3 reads TGCAGCGTCTTTAGCGGCTACGAGCAGTACTTC. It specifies CSVFSGYEQYF.

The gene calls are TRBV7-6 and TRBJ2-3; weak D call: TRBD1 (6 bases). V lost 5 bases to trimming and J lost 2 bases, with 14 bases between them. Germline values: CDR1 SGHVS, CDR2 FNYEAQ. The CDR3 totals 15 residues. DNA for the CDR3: TGTGCCAGCAGCCGCTTACAGGGCTACACAGATACGCAGTATTTT. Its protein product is CASSRLQGYTDTQYF.

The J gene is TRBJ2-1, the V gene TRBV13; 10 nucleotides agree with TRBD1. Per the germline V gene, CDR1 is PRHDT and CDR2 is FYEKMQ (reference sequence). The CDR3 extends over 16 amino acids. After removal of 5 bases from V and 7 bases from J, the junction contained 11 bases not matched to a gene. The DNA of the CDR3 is TGTGCCAGCAGCCCCGACCTGGGACAGGGGTATAATGAGCAGTTCTTC. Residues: CASSPDLGQGYNEQFF.